There are a few counts of the clone carrying this TCR beta chain. The CDR3 ends on some other residue instead of the conserved phenylalanine or tryptophan, so this is likely a read error. Because the CDR3's place on the DNA is in doubt, the DNA is left out and the CDR3 is given as listed by TCRdb. This sample was included in a study of patients and donors after allogeneic stem cell transplantation. Germline CDR1 and CDR2: MGHRA and YSYEKL. Inclusive of both ends, the CDR3 amounts to 12 amino acids. Via MiXCR, TCRdb re-called the RT-PCR reads, giving one row per CDR3 protein. Of nearly 2,000 distinct CDR3 sequences in the sample, about 1.5% were seen once.

Sequenced input: blood, either unsorted or a sorted T cell fraction (not recorded which). The gene calls are TRBV4-1 and TRBJ2-7; the listed D gene, TRBD2, was not tested against the DNA. The receptor's source is a human donor who was either an allogeneic HSCT recipient or a stem cell or donor lymphocyte infusion donor (not recorded which). It is not recorded whose cells these are; they may come from a transplant donor. CDR3 loop: CASNVAGLLEVT.